Following are 21 T cell receptor beta chains from one sample sequenced in a study of control samples from healthy donors and cancer patients. The assay was immunoSEQ multiplex PCR, and TCRdb's table has in-frame clones only and misses some. The table lists about 3,000 clones, approximately 94% of them singletons. Specimen: PBMCs. The receptor source for this set is a man aged 65 to 79 with lung cancer.

The V gene is TRBV7-9, the J gene TRBJ1-3; perhaps TRBD1 as D (6 bases). This CDR3 has 13 amino acids. V was cut by 5 bases and J by 5 bases, with 10 bases left in between. The germline CDR1 and CDR2 sequences are SEHNR and FQNEAQ (reference sequence). The CDR3 nucleotides are TGTGCCAGCAGCGTACAGGGTAGAAACACCATATATTTT. Protein sequence: CASSVQGRNTIYF.

This sequence joins TRBV30 and TRBJ2-7; unclear D gene. The CDR3 is 11 amino acids. V was shortened by 5 bases and J by 3 bases, with 8 bases between the two germline ends. Germline loops: CDR1 GTSNPN, CDR2 SVGIG (reference sequence). Written as DNA, the CDR3 is TGTGCCTGGGGGTCCCTCTACGAGCAGTACTTC. Protein product: CAWGSLYEQYF.

V and J are TRBV20-1 and TRBJ2-5; 7 positions agree with TRBD2. Germline V gives CDR1 DFQATT, CDR2 SNEGSKA (reference sequence). The CDR3 runs 11 residues. The CDR3 reads CAGEGQETQYF. Written as DNA, the CDR3 is TGCGCGGGAGAGGGCCAAGAGACCCAGTACTTC.

The CDR3 sequence is CATSREGGSFTDTQYF. The CDR3 nucleotides read TGTGCCACCAGCAGAGAAGGTGGAAGTTTCACAGATACGCAGTATTTT. This chain joins TRBV15 and TRBJ2-3; no reliable D call. V lost 0 bases to trimming and J lost 2 bases, with 12 bases between them. Germline assignment: CDR1 LNHNV and CDR2 YYDKDF (reference sequence). The CDR3 totals 16 residues.

On this clone: One end of the junction is discordant with germline, which a read error may explain. The chain has TRBV6-5 and TRBJ1-2; D is perhaps TRBD1 (5 bases). The germline V gene has CDR1 MNHEY and CDR2 SVGAGI. The CDR3 contains 11 residues. The CDR3 sequence: CASSNSGGYTF. Written as DNA, the CDR3 is TGTGCCAGCAGTAACTCAGGGGGCTACACCTTC.

This sequence joins TRBV15 and TRBJ2-3; TRBD1 matches 7 bases. The V gene's germline CDR1 is LNHNV and CDR2 YYDKDF (reference sequence). Trimming took 4 bases from V and 0 from J; bases not matched to a gene: 7. This CDR3 contains 16 residues. The CDR3 DNA reads as TGTGCCACCAGCAAAATACAGGGGTCTAGCACAGATACGCAGTATTTT. Amino acid sequence: CATSKIQGSSTDTQYF.

DNA of the CDR3: TGTGCCACCAGCAAAATCCCAGGTTACGAGCAGTACTTC. Protein product: CATSKIPGYEQYF. The chain uses TRBV15 and TRBJ2-7; unclear D gene. Germline V gene lookup returns CDR1 LNHNV and CDR2 YYDKDF (reference sequence). The CDR3 covers 13 residues. V was trimmed by 4 bases and J by 4 bases, leaving 11 bases between them.

The J gene is TRBJ1-4, the V gene TRBV7-2, with D unclear. The V gene lost 2 bases and the J gene lost 7 bases, with 5 bases spanning the gap. The CDR3 is made up of 12 amino acids. CDR1 and CDR2 from the germline V gene are SGHTA and FQGNSA. The CDR3 bases are TGTGCCAGCAGCTTAAGAGGTGAAAAACTGTTTTTT. It yields the protein CASSLRGEKLFF.

V usage is TRBV4-3 and J usage is TRBJ1-1, with a weak D call TRBD1 (6 bases). CDR3 size: 15 residues. V lost 3 bases to trimming and J lost 1 base, with 12 bases between them. Per germline, CDR1 LGHNA and CDR2 YSLEER. CDR3 protein: CASSQDWTENTEAFF. CDR3 coding DNA: TGCGCCAGCAGCCAGGATTGGACAGAGAACACTGAAGCTTTCTTT.

The V call is TRBV19, the J call TRBJ1-4; 11 bases agree with TRBD1. The V gene end was trimmed by 5 bases and the J gene end by 10 bases; junction bases not matched to a gene: 15. The CDR3 runs to 17 residues. The V gene's germline CDR1 is LNHDA and CDR2 SQIVND (reference sequence). The CDR3 protein is CASSPRTGGTVNGKLFF. The CDR3, as DNA: TGTGCCAGTAGTCCCAGGACAGGGGGCACTGTCAACGGAAAACTGTTTTTT. The entire variable domain, with the rest obtained from reference TRBV19 and TRBJ1-4, is as follows: DGGITQSPKYLFRKEGQNVTLSCEQNLNHDAMYWYRQDPGQGLRLIYYSQIVNDFQKGDIAEGYSVSREKKESFPLTVTSAQKNPTAFYLCASSPRTGGTVNGKLFFGSGTQLSVL.

This sequence joins TRBV2 and TRBJ1-2, with D possibly matching TRBD1 (5 bases). CDR1 is SNHLY and CDR2 is FYNNEI in the germline V gene. CDR3 length: 14 residues. The V and J ends lost 3 bases and 4 bases respectively, with 12 bases between them. The chain's CDR3 is CASSETDVSYGYTF. CDR3 nucleotides: TGTGCCAGCAGTGAGACAGACGTATCCTATGGCTACACCTTC.

J is TRBJ2-1 and V is TRBV6-1; 8 bases fit TRBD2. Germline V gene data show CDR1 as MNHNS and CDR2 as SASEGT. The CDR3 sequence is 15 residues long. The V gene end was trimmed by 3 bases and the J gene end by 2 bases; junction bases not matched to a gene: 3. CDR3 nucleotides: TGTGCCAGCAGTGACCTCGGGGGGGCCTACAATGAGCAGTTCTTC. Translating it yields CASSDLGGAYNEQFF.

This rearrangement joins TRBV6-5 to TRBJ2-7, with 7 bases matching TRBD1. The CDR3 is made up of 14 amino acids. V was clipped by 6 bases and J by 2 bases; unmatched bases: 7. In germline, CDR1 is MNHEY, CDR2 SVGAGI. The CDR3 DNA follows: TGTGCCAGCAGCAGACAGGGAACTACCTACGAGCAGTACTTC. Protein sequence: CASSRQGTTYEQYF.

The chain employs TRBV6-1 and TRBJ1-1, with D possibly TRBD1 on 5 matching bases. CDR3 length: 15 amino acids. Germline V gives CDR1 MNHNS, CDR2 SASEGT. Trimming removed 1 base at V and 4 bases at J, with 13 bases between. The CDR3 spells CASSEDPQGGTEAFF. CDR3 coding DNA: TGTGCCAGCAGTGAAGACCCCCAGGGAGGCACTGAAGCTTTCTTT.

The rearrangement uses TRBV24-1 and TRBJ2-7; 7 bases fit TRBD1. This CDR3 contains 13 residues. Looked up from germline, CDR1 is KGHDR and CDR2 is SFDVKD. Germline trimming cut 4 bases from V and 7 bases from J; bases unmatched to any gene: 6. CDR3 loop: CATSDWGQPEQYF. The CDR3 DNA reads as TGTGCCACCAGTGACTGGGGACAGCCGGAGCAGTACTTC.

The chain joins TRBV27 to TRBJ2-7, with TRBD1 matching over 8 bases. CDR1 is MNHEY and CDR2 is SMNVEV in the germline V gene (reference sequence). CDR3 length equals 16 residues. V trimming: 6 bases; J trimming: 9 bases; junction bases outside the gene matches: 19. The CDR3 region has the DNA TGTGCCAGCAGGCCCCCCTCTTCAGGGGGCCTCAGTGGGCAGTACTTC. It specifies CASRPPSSGGLSGQYF.

This chain connects TRBV7-8 to TRBJ2-7, with 11 bases that match TRBD2. This CDR3 region has 18 residues. Germline V CDR1 and CDR2: SGHVS, FQNEAQ. V was clipped by 2 bases and J by 0 bases; unmatched bases: 9. Written as DNA, the CDR3 is TGTGCCAGCAGCTTATCGTCTAGCGGGGGGCCGTTCTCCTACGAGCAGTACTTC. Its protein is CASSLSSSGGPFSYEQYF.

Remarks on this clone: One end of the junction varies from germline; a read error may be responsible. This rearrangement joins TRBV5-8 to TRBJ2-7, with 7 bases fitting TRBD1. This CDR3 is built from 14 residues. Germline V gene sequence: CDR1 SGHTS, CDR2 YDEGEE. The DNA of the CDR3 is TGTGCCAGCAGCTTGACCCTACGACAGGGTGGAACCAACTTC. Amino acid sequence: CASSLTLRQGGTNF.

The V and J genes are TRBV7-9 and TRBJ2-3; D might be TRBD1 (6 bases). V was shortened by 2 bases and J by 6 bases, with 27 bases between the two germline ends. CDR1 and CDR2 (germline): SEHNR, FQNEAQ (reference sequence). CDR3 length equals 19 residues. Here the CDR3 DNA reads TGTGCCAGCAGCTTAAACAGGGTAAATTTTTCCCCCCACTCGGATACGCAGTATTTT. It specifies CASSLNRVNFSPHSDTQYF.

Only one count was recorded for this clone. The V call is TRBV11-2, the J call TRBJ2-3; D remains ambiguous. The CDR3 covers 16 residues. Trimming shortened V by 5 bases and J by 0 bases, and 15 bases separated the two germline ends. Per the germline V gene, CDR1 is SGHAT and CDR2 is FQNNGV. CDR3 DNA: TGTGCCAGCAGCCTTGGCGAGACCCCTAGCACAGATACGCAGTATTTT. Protein product: CASSLGETPSTDTQYF. The variable domain in full, with the rest retrieved from reference TRBV11-2 and TRBJ2-3, is EAGVAQSPRYKIIEKRQSVAFWCNPISGHATLYWYQQILGQGPKLLIQFQNNGVVDDSQLPKDRFSAERLKGVDSTLKIQPAKLEDSAVYLCASSLGETPSTDTQYFGPGTRLTVL.

This chain uses TRBV12-5 with TRBJ1-1; D may be TRBD1 (5 bases). Germline V gene data show CDR1 as LGHNT and CDR2 as FRNRAP. CDR3 length: 11 amino acids. With 6 bases removed from V and 8 bases from J, the gap between germline ends came to 10 bases. The CDR3 nucleotides read TGTGCTAGTGGCCCAGGGTGGGAAGCTTTCTTT. It yields the protein CASGPGWEAFF.